What follows are 32 T cell receptor beta chains derived from one specimen sequenced in a study of T-cell reconstitution after alpha-beta-depleted transplantation in children. The library targeted TCRbeta and was prepared with unique molecular identifiers. TCRdb independently ran MiXCR on the PCR reads; one entry per CDR3 protein. This table holds roughly 500,000 distinct CDR3 sequences, about an eighth found once. The sequenced sample was PBMCs from the stem cell graft donor, obtained from the stem cell graft. These receptors all stem from a human donor who donated a stem cell graft to a child with combined immunodeficiency.

This clonotype was counted a few times. The chain joins TRBV3-1 to TRBJ2-3, with D perhaps given as TRBD1 or TRBD2 (5 bases each). V was shortened by 2 bases and J by 1 base, with 10 bases between the two germline ends. The CDR3 is 15 residues long. Germline CDR1 is LGHDT and CDR2 is YNNKEL (reference sequence). The CDR3 region has the DNA TGTGCCAGCAGCCAACACCGGGACCGCACAGATACGCAGTATTTT. This translates into CASSQHRDRTDTQYF.

This clonotype came up many times. The chain uses TRBV6-1 and TRBJ2-3, with 7 positions matching TRBD1. J gave up 2 bases and V 6 bases, and 8 bases lay outside the gene matches. CDR1 is MNHNS, CDR2 SASEGT, per germline. The CDR3 is made up of 15 amino acids. The CDR3 spells CASRKGTVVTDTQYF. The CDR3 nucleotides read TGTGCCAGCAGGAAGGGGACAGTCGTCACAGATACGCAGTATTTT.

The chain uses TRBV6-5 and TRBJ2-7; 12 nucleotides match TRBD2. This CDR3 is 16 amino acids long. Germline assignment: CDR1 MNHEY and CDR2 SVGAGI. The V and J ends lost 2 bases and 3 bases, in that order; junction bases with no gene match: 5. Here the CDR3 reads CASSYTSGGSDYEQYF. In DNA, the CDR3 is TGTGCCAGCAGTTACACTAGCGGGGGGTCCGACTACGAGCAGTACTTC.

This clonotype has a count of ten or more. The chain employs TRBV6-5 and TRBJ2-7; no firm D call. The CDR3 extends over 13 amino acids. Germline-derived CDR1 and CDR2 are MNHEY and SVGAGI. V gave up 2 bases and J gave up 7 bases, with 12 bases separating them. CDR3 sequence reads: CASSYASLKEQYF. As DNA, the CDR3 is TGTGCCAGCAGTTACGCCTCGTTGAAGGAGCAGTACTTC.

V usage is TRBV7-3 and J usage is TRBJ2-6; D not certain. V shed 0 bases and J shed 0 bases, with 9 bases lying between them. The CDR3 covers 17 residues. Germline V gene sequence: CDR1 SGHTA, CDR2 FQGTGA. The CDR3 loop reads CASSLTGYRSGANVLTF. The CDR3 DNA is TGTGCCAGCAGCTTAACAGGGTATCGCTCTGGGGCCAACGTCCTGACTTTC.

This clonotype was found a few times. This chain uses TRBV19 with TRBJ2-3; 9 bases line up with TRBD1. The CDR3 covers 14 residues. J gave up 8 bases and V 9 bases, and 12 bases lay outside the gene matches. In germline, CDR1 is LNHDA, CDR2 SQIVND (reference sequence). This CDR3 is CASKGGQGVGTQYF. CDR3 in DNA: TGTGCCAGCAAGGGGGGACAGGGAGTTGGTACGCAGTATTTT.

This clonotype turned up a few times. The chain is built from TRBV4-3 and TRBJ2-3; 12 positions match TRBD2. Germline CDR1 reads LGHNA; CDR2 reads YSLEER. The CDR3 consists of 17 residues. V lost 0 bases to trimming and J lost 1 base; unmatched junction nucleotides: 2. The CDR3 loop reads CASSQEGLAGRTDTQYF. The CDR3 nucleotides read TGCGCCAGCAGCCAAGAGGGACTAGCGGGCCGCACAGATACGCAGTATTTT.

This clonotype has more than one count but fewer than ten. V is TRBV7-9 and J is TRBJ2-1, with D possibly matching TRBD1 (5 bases). Germline values: CDR1 SEHNR, CDR2 FQNEAQ (reference sequence). The CDR3 loop spans 15 amino acids. Trimming left V 1 base short and J 6 bases short, with 13 bases between. The CDR3 loop is CASSLGLGRSNEQFF. DNA of the CDR3: TGTGCCAGCAGCTTAGGGCTGGGGCGGAGCAATGAGCAGTTCTTC. The entire variable domain, with the rest obtained from reference TRBV7-9 and TRBJ2-1, is as follows: DTGVSQNPRHKITKRGQNVTFRCDPISEHNRLYWYRQTLGQGPEFLTYFQNEAQLEKSRLLSDRFSAERPKGSFSTLEIQRTEQGDSAMYLCASSLGLGRSNEQFFGPGTRLTVL.

The V and J genes are TRBV2 and TRBJ1-2; possibly TRBD1 for D (6 bases). CDR3 length equals 12 residues. The germline gives CDR1 SNHLY, CDR2 FYNNEI. With 8 bases removed from V and 5 bases from J, the gap between germline ends came to 12 bases. The CDR3 loop is CASYRVGYGYTF. CDR3 in DNA: TGTGCCAGCTACAGGGTGGGGTATGGCTACACCTTC. The variable domain in full, completed from reference TRBV2 and TRBJ1-2, reads EPEVTQTPSHQVTQMGQEVILRCVPISNHLYFYWYRQILGQKVEFLVSFYNNEISEKSEIFDDQFSVERPDGSNFTLKIRSTKLEDSAMYFCASYRVGYGYTFGSGTRLTVV.

The chain joins TRBV20-1 to TRBJ2-5, with unresolved D. CDR1 and CDR2 from the germline V gene are DFQATT and SNEGSKA (reference sequence). This CDR3 spans 14 amino acids. V was pared by 6 bases and J by 5 bases, with 19 bases between. The DNA of the CDR3 is TGCAGTGCCGAACGGGCTAACTACCCGGAGACCCAGTACTTC. Encoded protein: CSAERANYPETQYF.

J is TRBJ2-5 and V is TRBV7-2, with D perhaps matching TRBD1 (6 bases). V was trimmed by 3 bases and J by 5 bases, leaving 13 bases between them. The germline V gene encodes CDR1 SGHTA and CDR2 FQGNSA. The CDR3 is 14 residues long. In DNA, the CDR3 is TGTGCCAGCAGCTTCTACAGGGTATCGGAGACCCAGTACTTC. Protein sequence: CASSFYRVSETQYF.

This clonotype was observed many times. The CDR3 region has the DNA TGCAGCGTTGCTCCACGGGAGTTCGACGAGCAGTACTTC. Its translation is CSVAPREFDEQYF. V and J are TRBV29-1 and TRBJ2-7; possible D gene TRBD2, 6 bases. Germline V lookup: CDR1 SQVTM, CDR2 ANQGSEA. The CDR3 runs 13 residues. Trimming cost V 4 bases and J 5 bases, with 15 bases left between them.

This clonotype was recorded at least ten times. The chain is built from TRBV12-3 or TRBV12-4 and TRBJ1-5; D possibly corresponds to TRBD1 (5 bases). Trimming removed 6 bases at V and 0 bases at J, with 12 bases between. This CDR3 has 15 amino acids. This chain's CDR3 is CASSSWGGSNQPQHF. CDR3 nucleotide sequence: TGTGCCAGCAGCTCCTGGGGGGGTAGCAATCAGCCCCAGCATTTT.

In this sample, this clonotype turned up a few times. J is TRBJ2-2 and V is TRBV18; 8 nucleotides align to TRBD1. Germline-derived CDR1 and CDR2 are KGHSH and LQKENI. The CDR3 has 16 residues. V lost 3 bases, J lost 4 bases, and 7 bases stayed unmatched. The CDR3 sequence: CASSPQNRGITGELFF. The CDR3, as DNA: TGTGCCAGCTCACCCCAGAACAGGGGGATCACCGGGGAGCTGTTTTTT.

J is TRBJ1-5 and V is TRBV2; D might be TRBD1 (5 bases). The V end lost 0 bases, the J end lost 5 bases, and 11 bases lay between the germline ends. Germline V gene sequence: CDR1 SNHLY, CDR2 FYNNEI. The CDR3 contains 15 residues. The CDR3 nucleotides read TGTGCCAGCAGTGAAGCCTTCTCGGGGGATCAGCCCCAGCATTTT. Translating gives CASSEAFSGDQPQHF.

V gene TRBV29-1 combines with J gene TRBJ1-1, with 7 bases fitting TRBD1. The CDR3 is 13 amino acids. The germline CDR1 and CDR2 sequences are SQVTM and ANQGSEA. Trimming cost V 2 bases and J 5 bases; bases outside gene matches: 5. CDR3 sequence reads: CSVERGPGTEAFF. Here the CDR3 DNA reads TGCAGCGTTGAAAGGGGGCCGGGGACTGAAGCTTTCTTT.

This clonotype was recorded at least ten times. This rearrangement joins TRBV21-1 to TRBJ2-5; the table's D call of TRBD1 was not tested on the DNA. TRBV21-1 is recorded as a pseudogene. This CDR3 region has 15 residues. In DNA form, the CDR3 reads TGTGCCAGCAGCCCTCAGGGGGAGAGTGGAGAGACCCAGTACTTC. Translated, it gives CASSPQGESGETQYF.

The chain employs TRBV28 and TRBJ2-1, with 8 bases identical to TRBD2. This CDR3 has 15 amino acids. J lost 4 bases, V lost 2 bases, and 4 bases had no gene match. Germline V gene data show CDR1 as MDHEN and CDR2 as SYDVKM. As DNA, the CDR3 is TGTGCCAGCAGTTTAATTAGCGGGGCTTACAATGAGCAGTTCTTC. Amino acid sequence: CASSLISGAYNEQFF.

The chain employs TRBV2 and TRBJ1-2; D is unclear. The CDR3 spans 10 residues. The germline gives CDR1 SNHLY, CDR2 FYNNEI. Trimming stripped 6 bases from V and 11 bases from J, with 10 bases between. The CDR3 loop reads CASRGPDYTF. DNA for the CDR3: TGTGCCAGCAGGGGCCCGGATTACACCTTC.

In its sample, this clonotype was seen a few times. The gene calls are TRBV12-3 or TRBV12-4 and TRBJ1-4; perhaps TRBD1 as D (5 bases). The CDR3 runs to 13 residues. The V end lost 7 bases, the J end lost 7 bases, and 13 bases lay between the germline ends. The CDR3 spells CASTRGMSEKLFF. CDR3 nucleotide sequence: TGTGCCAGCACCCGGGGGATGAGTGAAAAACTGTTTTTT.

The genes are TRBV5-1 and TRBJ2-1; 9 positions match TRBD2. Germline CDR1 reads SGHRS; CDR2 reads YFSETQ. With V trimmed by 1 base and J by 4 bases, 6 bases remained unmatched. The CDR3 is 16 amino acids. DNA for the CDR3: TGCGCCAGCAGCTTGTTCGCGGGGGGGCAGTACAATGAGCAGTTCTTC. Residues: CASSLFAGGQYNEQFF.

CDR3 nucleotide sequence: TGTGCCAGCAGTAGCCGGACAGGGTTTGATCAGCCCCAGCATTTT. It yields the protein CASSSRTGFDQPQHF. The chain employs TRBV6-2 or TRBV6-3 and TRBJ1-5; 8 bases map to TRBD1. Trimming cost V 5 bases and J 5 bases; bases outside gene matches: 8. Germline V gene data show CDR1 as MNHEY and CDR2 as SVGEGT. The CDR3 covers 15 residues.

With respect to this clonotype: One junction end disagrees with the germline gene, perhaps due to a read error. The chain is built from TRBV3-1 and TRBJ1-5; a weak D match, TRBD1 (5 bases). From germline, CDR1 is LGHDT and CDR2 YNNKEL (reference sequence). The CDR3 is 17 residues long. CDR3 bases: TGTGCCACCAGCCAAGATCTGATTTGGGGGTCCAATCAGCCCCAGCATTTT. As protein: CATSQDLIWGSNQPQHF.

This clonotype was picked up a small number of times. The chain uses TRBV3-1 and TRBJ1-1; possibly TRBD1 for D (6 bases). This CDR3 is built from 15 residues. Deletions cut 4 bases from V and 0 bases from J, with 12 bases between. Germline CDR1 is LGHDT and CDR2 is YNNKEL (reference sequence). In nucleotides, the CDR3 is TGTGCCAGCAGCCGGAGACAGGACATGAACACTGAAGCTTTCTTT. Residues: CASSRRQDMNTEAFF.

This clonotype appeared a few times. The CDR3 DNA is TGTGCCAGCAGTTACGGGGGGGCGCTCTACAATGAGCAGTTCTTC. Its translation: CASSYGGALYNEQFF. This chain links TRBV12-3 or TRBV12-4 with TRBJ2-1, with 8 bases matching TRBD2. J was trimmed by 3 bases and V by 4 bases; bases with no gene match: 5. This CDR3 contains 15 residues.

This clonotype has only a few counts. This chain links TRBV30 with TRBJ1-1; D is unclear. Germline CDR1 and CDR2: GTSNPN and SVGIG (reference sequence). This CDR3 is built from 13 residues. The CDR3, as DNA: TGTGCGCGGCAGATTATTGGAGACTCTGAAGCTTTCTTT. As protein: CARQIIGDSEAFF.

V is TRBV9 and J is TRBJ2-6, with a possible D match to TRBD1 (6 bases). In germline, CDR1 is SGDLS, CDR2 YYNGEE. V gave up 4 bases and J gave up 2 bases, with 16 bases separating them. The CDR3 has 17 residues. The CDR3 reads CASSSPTGLPGANVLTF. For the CDR3, the DNA is TGTGCCAGCAGCTCCCCGACAGGTTTGCCTGGGGCCAACGTCCTGACTTTC.

In this sample, this clonotype turned up a few times. The chain recombines TRBV5-6 with TRBJ2-5; 9 bases are shared with TRBD1. With 4 bases clipped from V and 5 bases from J, the junction kept 9 bases outside the gene matches. This CDR3 contains 15 residues. Germline CDR1 and CDR2: SGHDT and YYEEEE. The CDR3: CASSAGTGSGETQYF. The CDR3, as DNA: TGTGCCAGCAGCGCCGGGACAGGGTCGGGGGAGACCCAGTACTTC.

This clonotype has a handful of counts. The chain has TRBV7-3 and TRBJ2-1; D perhaps matches TRBD2 (6 bases). V was trimmed by 4 bases and J by 15 bases, leaving 13 bases between them. CDR3 length: 11 residues. CDR1 is SGHTA and CDR2 is FQGTGA in the germline V gene. This CDR3 is CASSSGTRLFF. DNA of the CDR3: TGTGCCAGCAGCTCTGGGACTCGGCTGTTCTTC.

At least ten counts were recorded for this clonotype. The rearrangement uses TRBV6-5 and TRBJ2-7; weak D call: TRBD1 (6 bases). Germline V gene lookup returns CDR1 MNHEY and CDR2 SVGAGI. This CDR3 contains 17 residues. V was clipped by 0 bases and J by 1 base, with 16 bases between them. The CDR3 DNA is TGTGCCAGCAGTTACTCTGCCGAGGGGGTCAGGTCCTACGAGCAGTACTTC. It is translated as CASSYSAEGVRSYEQYF.

This clonotype was picked up many times. J is TRBJ2-2 and V is TRBV6-4; D might be TRBD1 (5 bases). Trimming shortened V by 3 bases and J by 3 bases, and 11 bases separated the two germline ends. Looked up from germline, CDR1 is MRHNA and CDR2 is SNTAGT. CDR3 size: 15 residues. The CDR3 sequence is CASSDQGLDTGELFF. In DNA, the CDR3 is TGTGCCAGCAGTGATCAGGGTCTGGACACCGGGGAGCTGTTTTTT.

V is TRBV19 and J is TRBJ2-7, with D possibly being TRBD2 (6 bases). The CDR3 runs 15 residues. The germline CDR1 and CDR2 sequences are LNHDA and SQIVND (reference sequence). Trimming cost V 4 bases and J 0 bases, with 13 bases left between them. The CDR3 DNA reads as TGTGCCAGTAGTACCTCGGGAGTCACCTCCTACGAGCAGTACTTC. Translated, it gives CASSTSGVTSYEQYF.